This TCR beta chain was sequenced in a study of blood T cell repertoires in COVID-19. Study-level information: Acute and convalescent COVID-19 samples came from the United States, Italy and Spain. PBMCs, B-cell-depleted T cells, or T cells provided the cDNA or gDNA that made up the material.

Trimming removed 4 bases from V and 2 bases from J, with 12 bases in between. The CDR3 totals 15 residues. Germline V lookup: CDR1 SEHNR, CDR2 FQNEAQ (reference sequence). Per the study methods: Amplified reference gene primers provided the basis for estimating nucleated cell counts. The assay was immunoSEQ multiplex PCR, and TCRdb's table has in-frame clones only and misses some. D and trimming were read from the DNA, whereas the V and J calls and clone size are those reported in that table. The sample holds some 85,000 clones; roughly nine tenths are singletons and the top ten take around 8.6%. Specimen: peripheral blood. This chain connects TRBV7-9 to TRBJ1-3; possibly TRBD1 for D (5 bases). This clonotype was obtained from a man aged 50-59 years with acute or convalescent COVID-19. This CDR3 is CASSSYRGTGNTIYF. DNA for the CDR3: TGTGCCAGCAGCTCCTATCGGGGGACTGGAAACACCATATATTTT.